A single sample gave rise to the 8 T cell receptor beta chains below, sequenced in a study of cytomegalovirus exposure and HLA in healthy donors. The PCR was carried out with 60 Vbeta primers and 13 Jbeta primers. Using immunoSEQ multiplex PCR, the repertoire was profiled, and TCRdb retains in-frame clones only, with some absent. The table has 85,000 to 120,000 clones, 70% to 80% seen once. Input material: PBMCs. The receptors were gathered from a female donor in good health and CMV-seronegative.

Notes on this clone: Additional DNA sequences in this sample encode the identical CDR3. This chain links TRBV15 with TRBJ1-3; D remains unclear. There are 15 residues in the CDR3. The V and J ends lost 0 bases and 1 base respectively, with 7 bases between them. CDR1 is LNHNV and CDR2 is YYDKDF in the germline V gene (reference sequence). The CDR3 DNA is TGTGCCACCAGCAGAGATCGAGGGTCTGGAAACACCATATATTTT. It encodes CATSRDRGSGNTIYF.

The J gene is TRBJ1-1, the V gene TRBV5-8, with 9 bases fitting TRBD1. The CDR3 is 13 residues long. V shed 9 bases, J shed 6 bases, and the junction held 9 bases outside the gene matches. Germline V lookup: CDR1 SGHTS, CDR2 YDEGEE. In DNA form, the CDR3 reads TGTGCCAACCGACAGGGGGGTAGGCCTGAAGCTTTCTTT. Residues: CANRQGGRPEAFF.

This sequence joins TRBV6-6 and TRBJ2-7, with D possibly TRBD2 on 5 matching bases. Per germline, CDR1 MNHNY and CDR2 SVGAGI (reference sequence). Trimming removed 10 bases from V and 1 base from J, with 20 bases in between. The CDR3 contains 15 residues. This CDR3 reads CATEGGVTGSYEQYF. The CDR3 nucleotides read TGTGCCACTGAGGGTGGGGTGACGGGGTCCTACGAGCAGTACTTC.

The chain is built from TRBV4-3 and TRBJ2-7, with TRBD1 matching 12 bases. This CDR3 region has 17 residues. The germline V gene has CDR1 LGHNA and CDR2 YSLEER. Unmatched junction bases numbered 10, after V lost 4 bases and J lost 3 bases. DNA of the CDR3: TGCGCCAGCAGCCTAGGGACCGGGACAGGGGGCGTCTACGAGCAGTACTTC. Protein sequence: CASSLGTGTGGVYEQYF.

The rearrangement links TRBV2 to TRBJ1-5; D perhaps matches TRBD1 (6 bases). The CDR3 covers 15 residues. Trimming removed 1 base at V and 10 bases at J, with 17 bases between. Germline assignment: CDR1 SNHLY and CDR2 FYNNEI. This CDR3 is CASSEGRDIRQPQHF. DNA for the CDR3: TGTGCCAGCAGTGAAGGAAGGGACATCCGACAACCCCAGCATTTT.

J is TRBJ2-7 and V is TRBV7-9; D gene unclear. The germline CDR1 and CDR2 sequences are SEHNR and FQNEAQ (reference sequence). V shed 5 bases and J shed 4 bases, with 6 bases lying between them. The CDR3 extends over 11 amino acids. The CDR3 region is CASSQRYEQYF. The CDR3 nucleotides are TGTGCCAGCAGCCAACGGTACGAGCAGTACTTC.

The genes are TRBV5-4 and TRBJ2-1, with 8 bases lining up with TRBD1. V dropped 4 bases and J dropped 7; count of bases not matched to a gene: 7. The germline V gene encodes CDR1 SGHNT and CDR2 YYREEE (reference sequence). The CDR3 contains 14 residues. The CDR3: CASSRGQGRNEQFF. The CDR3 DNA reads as TGTGCCAGCAGCCGAGGACAGGGAAGGAATGAGCAGTTCTTC.

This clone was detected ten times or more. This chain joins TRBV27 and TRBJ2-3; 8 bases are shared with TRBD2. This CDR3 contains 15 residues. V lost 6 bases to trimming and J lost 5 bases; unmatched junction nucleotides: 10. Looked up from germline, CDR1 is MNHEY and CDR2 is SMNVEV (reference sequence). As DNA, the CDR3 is TGTGCCAGCAGCCTCACTAGCGGCATATTAGATACGCAGTATTTT. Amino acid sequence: CASSLTSGILDTQYF.